The clone carrying this TCR beta chain came up once. This sample stems from a study of blood T cell repertoires in COVID-19. About the research overall: The United States, Italy and Spain supplied acute and convalescent COVID-19 samples. PBMCs, B-cell-depleted T cells, or T cells provided the cDNA or gDNA that made up the material.

This CDR3 contains 17 residues. Germline CDR1 and CDR2: SGHTA and FQGNSA. After removal of 1 base from V and 4 bases from J, the junction contained 7 bases not matched to a gene. Original processing notes: Estimated nucleated cell counts came from reference gene primer amplification. The data were produced by immunoSEQ multiplex PCR, yet TCRdb's version contains in-frame clones alone and is incomplete. The D gene and trimming were derived from the DNA, and the V and J assignments and clone size from that table. The data contain around 200,000 clones, less than 85% of them singletons. This chain joins TRBV7-2 and TRBJ2-1, with TRBD2 matching over 10 bases. The sequence was obtained from a human donor in a cohort sampled during active COVID-19. Sequencing input: peripheral blood. CDR3 protein: CASSLGVSSGGYNEQFF. CDR3 nucleotide sequence: TGTGCCAGCAGCTTAGGAGTCTCTAGCGGGGGTTACAATGAGCAGTTCTTC.